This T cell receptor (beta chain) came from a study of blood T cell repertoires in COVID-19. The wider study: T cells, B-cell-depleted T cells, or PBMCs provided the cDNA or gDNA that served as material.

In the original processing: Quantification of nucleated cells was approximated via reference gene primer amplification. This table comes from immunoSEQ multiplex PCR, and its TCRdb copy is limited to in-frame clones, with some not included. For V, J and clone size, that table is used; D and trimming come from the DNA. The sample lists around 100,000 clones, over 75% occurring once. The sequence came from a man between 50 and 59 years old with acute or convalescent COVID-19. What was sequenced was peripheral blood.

CDR3 DNA: TGTGCCAGCAGACAGGGAGAGACCCAGTACTTC. As protein: CASRQGETQYF. The chain combines TRBV2 with TRBJ2-5, with TRBD1 as a possible D gene (6 bases). Germline lookup yields CDR1 SNHLY and CDR2 FYNNEI. CDR3 length equals 11 residues. The V gene lost 6 bases and the J gene lost 4 bases, with 6 bases spanning the gap.